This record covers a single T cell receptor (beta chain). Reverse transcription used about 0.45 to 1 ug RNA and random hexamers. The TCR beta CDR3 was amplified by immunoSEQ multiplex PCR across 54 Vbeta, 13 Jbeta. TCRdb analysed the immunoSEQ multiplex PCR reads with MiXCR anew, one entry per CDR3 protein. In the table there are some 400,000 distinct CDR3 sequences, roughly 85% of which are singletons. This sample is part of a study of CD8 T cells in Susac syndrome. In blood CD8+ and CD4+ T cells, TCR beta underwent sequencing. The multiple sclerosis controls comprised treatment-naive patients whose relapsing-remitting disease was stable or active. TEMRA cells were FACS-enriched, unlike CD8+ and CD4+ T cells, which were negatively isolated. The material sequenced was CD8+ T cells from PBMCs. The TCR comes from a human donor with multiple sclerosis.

CDR3 protein: CASSQVGWETQYF. In DNA form, the CDR3 reads TGCGCCAGCAGCCAAGTCGGGTGGGAGACCCAGTACTTC. The genes are TRBV4-1 and TRBJ2-5; D gene ambiguous. Germline-derived CDR1 and CDR2 are MGHRA and YSYEKL. V was cut by 1 base and J by 5 bases, with 8 bases left in between. The CDR3 runs to 13 residues.